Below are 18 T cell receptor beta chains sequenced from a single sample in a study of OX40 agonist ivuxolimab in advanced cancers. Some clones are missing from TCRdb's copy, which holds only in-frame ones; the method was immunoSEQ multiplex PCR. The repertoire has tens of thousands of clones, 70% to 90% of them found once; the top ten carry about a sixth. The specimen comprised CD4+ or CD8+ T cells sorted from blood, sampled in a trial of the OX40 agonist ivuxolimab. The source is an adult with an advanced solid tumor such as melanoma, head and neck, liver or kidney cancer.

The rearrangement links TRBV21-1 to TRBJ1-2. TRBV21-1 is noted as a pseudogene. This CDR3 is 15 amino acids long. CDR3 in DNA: TGTGCCAGCAGCAAAGAGGGGGGTTTCTGCTATGGCTACACCTTC. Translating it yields CASSKEGGFCYGYTF.

For the CDR3, the DNA is TGTGCCAGCAACTTAGGGGGACTACCAGCTCAAGGGACCCAGTACTTC. It is translated as CASNLGGLPAQGTQYF. The J gene is TRBJ2-5, the V gene TRBV21-1; the tabulated D call, TRBD2, remains unverified against the DNA. TRBV21-1 is an annotated pseudogene. This CDR3 region has 16 residues.

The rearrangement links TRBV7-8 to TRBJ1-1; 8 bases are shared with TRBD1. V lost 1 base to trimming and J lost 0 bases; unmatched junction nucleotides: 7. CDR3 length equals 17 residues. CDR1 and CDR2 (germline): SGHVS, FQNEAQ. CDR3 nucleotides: TGTGCCAGCAGCTTAGGTTCCCAGGGGGCCCTGAACACTGAAGCTTTCTTT. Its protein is CASSLGSQGALNTEAFF.

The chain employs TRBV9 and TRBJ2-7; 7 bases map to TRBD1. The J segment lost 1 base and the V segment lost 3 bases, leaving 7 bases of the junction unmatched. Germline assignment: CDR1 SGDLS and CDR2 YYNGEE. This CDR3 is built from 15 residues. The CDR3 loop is CASSGRDSVSYEQYF. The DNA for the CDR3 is TGTGCCAGCAGCGGCCGGGACAGCGTTTCCTACGAGCAGTACTTC.

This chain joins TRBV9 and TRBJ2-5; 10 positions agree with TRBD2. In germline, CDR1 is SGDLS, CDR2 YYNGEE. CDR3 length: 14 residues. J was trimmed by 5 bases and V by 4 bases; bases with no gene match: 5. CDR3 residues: CASSSGTSVETQYF. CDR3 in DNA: TGTGCCAGCAGCTCCGGGACTAGCGTCGAGACCCAGTACTTC.

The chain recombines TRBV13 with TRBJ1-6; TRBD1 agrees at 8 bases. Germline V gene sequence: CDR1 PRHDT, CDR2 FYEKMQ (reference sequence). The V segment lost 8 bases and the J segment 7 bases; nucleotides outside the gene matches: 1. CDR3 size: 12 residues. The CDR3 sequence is CASRQGNSPLHF. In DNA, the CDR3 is TGTGCCAGCCGACAGGGGAATTCACCCCTCCACTTT.

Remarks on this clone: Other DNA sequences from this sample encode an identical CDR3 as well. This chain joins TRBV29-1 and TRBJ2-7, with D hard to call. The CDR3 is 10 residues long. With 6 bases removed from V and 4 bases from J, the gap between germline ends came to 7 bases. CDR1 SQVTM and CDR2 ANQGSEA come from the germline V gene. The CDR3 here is CSVVAYEQYF. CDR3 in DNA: TGCAGCGTCGTGGCATACGAGCAGTACTTC.

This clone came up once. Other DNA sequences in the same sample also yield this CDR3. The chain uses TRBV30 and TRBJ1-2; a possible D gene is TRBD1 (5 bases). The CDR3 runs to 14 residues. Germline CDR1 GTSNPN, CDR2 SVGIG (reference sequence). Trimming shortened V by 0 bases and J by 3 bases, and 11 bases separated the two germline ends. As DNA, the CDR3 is TGTGCCTGGAGTGTACGGCAGGGTGACTATGGCTACACCTTC. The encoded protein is CAWSVRQGDYGYTF. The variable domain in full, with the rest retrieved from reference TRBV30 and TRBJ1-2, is SQTIHQWPATLVQPVGSPLSLECTVEGTSNPNLYWYRQAAGRGLQLLFYSVGIGQISSEVPQNLSASRPQDRQFILSSKKLLLSDSGFYLCAWSVRQGDYGYTFGSGTRLTVV.

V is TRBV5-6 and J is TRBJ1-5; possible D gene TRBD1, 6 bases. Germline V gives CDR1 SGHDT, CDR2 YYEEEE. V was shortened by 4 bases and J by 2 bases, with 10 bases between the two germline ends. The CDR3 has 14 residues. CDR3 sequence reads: CASSRGARNQPQHF. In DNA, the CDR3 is TGTGCCAGCAGCCGGGGGGCCCGCAATCAGCCCCAGCATTTT. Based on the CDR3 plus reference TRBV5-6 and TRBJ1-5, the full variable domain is DAGVTQSPTHLIKTRGQQVTLRCSPKSGHDTVSWYQQALGQGPQFIFQYYEEEERQRGNFPDRFSGHQFPNYSSELNVNALLLGDSALYLCASSRGARNQPQHFGDGTRLSIL.

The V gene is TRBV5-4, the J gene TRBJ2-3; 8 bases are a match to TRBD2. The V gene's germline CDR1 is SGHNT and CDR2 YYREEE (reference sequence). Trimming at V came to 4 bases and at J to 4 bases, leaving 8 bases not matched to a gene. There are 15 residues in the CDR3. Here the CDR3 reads CASSGVAGGPDTQYF. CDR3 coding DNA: TGTGCCAGCAGCGGCGTGGCGGGAGGCCCAGATACGCAGTATTTT.

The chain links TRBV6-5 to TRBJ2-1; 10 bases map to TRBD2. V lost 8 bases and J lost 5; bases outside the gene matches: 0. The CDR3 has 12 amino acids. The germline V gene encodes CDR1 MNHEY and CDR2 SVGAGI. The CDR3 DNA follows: TGTGCCAGCGGACTAGCGGACAATGAGCAGTTCTTC. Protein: CASGLADNEQFF.

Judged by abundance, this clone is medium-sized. This CDR3 is CASSQDWDRNSGNTIYF. The CDR3 DNA reads TGCGCCAGCAGCCAAGATTGGGACAGGAACTCTGGAAACACCATATATTTT. The rearrangement joins TRBV4-3 to TRBJ1-3; 8 bases line up with TRBD1. The CDR3 extends over 17 amino acids. From germline, CDR1 is LGHNA and CDR2 YSLEER. The junction had 4 bases not matched to a gene; V was cut back by 0 bases and J by 0 bases.

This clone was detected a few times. The CDR3 spells CASSYSADQPQHF. The CDR3 nucleotides read TGTGCCAGCAGTTACTCGGCTGATCAGCCCCAGCATTTT. The chain has TRBV6-5 and TRBJ1-5; D gene ambiguous. This CDR3 contains 13 residues. The V gene lost 0 bases and the J gene lost 5 bases, with 5 bases spanning the gap. Germline V gene sequence: CDR1 MNHEY, CDR2 SVGAGI.

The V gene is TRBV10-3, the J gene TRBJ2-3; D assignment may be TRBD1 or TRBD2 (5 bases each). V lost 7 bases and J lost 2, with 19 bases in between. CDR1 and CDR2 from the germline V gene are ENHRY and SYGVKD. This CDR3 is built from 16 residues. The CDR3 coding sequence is TGTGCCATCACCCTGGGGGTCGAGGGGCCCACAGATACGCAGTATTTT. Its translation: CAITLGVEGPTDTQYF.

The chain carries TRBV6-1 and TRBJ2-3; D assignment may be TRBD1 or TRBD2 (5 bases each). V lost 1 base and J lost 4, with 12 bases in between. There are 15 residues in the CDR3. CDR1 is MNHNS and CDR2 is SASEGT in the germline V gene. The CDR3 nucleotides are TGTGCCAGCAGTGAAGACCTCGGGGCTGCAGATACGCAGTATTTT. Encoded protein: CASSEDLGAADTQYF.

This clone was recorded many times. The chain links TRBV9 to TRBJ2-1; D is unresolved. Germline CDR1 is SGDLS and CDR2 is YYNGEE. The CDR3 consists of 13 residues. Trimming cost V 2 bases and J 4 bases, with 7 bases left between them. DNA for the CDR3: TGTGCCAGCAGCGTGGAAGCTTACAATGAGCAGTTCTTC. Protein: CASSVEAYNEQFF.

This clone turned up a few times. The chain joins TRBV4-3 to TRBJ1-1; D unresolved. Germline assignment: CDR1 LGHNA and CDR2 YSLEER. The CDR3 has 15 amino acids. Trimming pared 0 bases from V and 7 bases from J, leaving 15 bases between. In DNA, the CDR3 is TGCGCCAGCAGCCAAGATCTTCGAGGGCAGAGTGAAGCTTTCTTT. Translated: CASSQDLRGQSEAFF.

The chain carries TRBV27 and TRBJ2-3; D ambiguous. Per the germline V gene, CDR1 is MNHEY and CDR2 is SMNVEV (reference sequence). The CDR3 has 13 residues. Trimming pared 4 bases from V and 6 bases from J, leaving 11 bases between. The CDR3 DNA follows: TGTGCCAGCAGTTGGTCTTCCTCGGATACGCAGTATTTT. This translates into CASSWSSSDTQYF.